The text below deals with one T cell receptor (beta chain). What it recognizes is unknown. The data stem from a study of post-analysis software for immune sequencing data. Study-wide background: Clinical courses comprised relapsing-remitting, secondary progressive and progressive-relapsing multiple sclerosis. Study observations and caveats: The five TRBV segments detected at higher frequency in patients than in controls included TRBV5-6, TRBV5-1 and TRBV20-1.

Trimming took 0 bases from V and 7 from J; bases not matched to a gene: 4. Germline CDR1 and CDR2: LNHNV and YYDKDF (reference sequence). The CDR3 has 15 amino acids. cDNA libraries of TCR beta carried unique molecular identifiers. TCRdb re-called the PCR reads through MiXCR, storing one row per CDR3 protein. The repertoire includes 450,000 or so distinct CDR3 sequences, roughly 45% of them detected once, and about an eighth sits in the top ten. The sequence was obtained from a girl aged 10-17 years with multiple sclerosis. The chain uses TRBV15 and TRBJ1-4; 8 bases agree with TRBD1. Sequencing was carried out using blood. The CDR3 DNA follows: TGTGCCACCAGCAGAGATCAGGGGGCGGGTGAAAAACTGTTTTTT. Translation gives CATSRDQGAGEKLFF.